This TCR beta chain was obtained from a study of T cells in Graves' hyperthyroidism and ophthalmopathy. The source material, RNA transcripts, was used to amplify TCR beta CDR3 regions. HTBI primers were the set used in a first-round RT-PCR of the TCR CDR3. TCRdb itself ran the multiplex PCR reads through MiXCR, one entry per CDR3 protein. In the table there are some 300,000 distinct CDR3 sequences, roughly 14% of which are singletons. This clonotype was seen at least ten times. V was trimmed by 7 bases and J by 3 bases, leaving 16 bases between them. Per germline, CDR1 DFQATT and CDR2 SNEGSKA (reference sequence). This CDR3 spans 14 amino acids.

The V gene is TRBV20-1, the J gene TRBJ2-4; D is unresolved. Sample: blood. The TCR was taken from a woman in her 30s with Graves' hyperthyroidism that later progressed to Graves' ophthalmopathy. In DNA, the CDR3 is TGCAGTGTTCTGATACCGAACCGCAAAAACATTCAGTACTTC. Translating gives CSVLIPNRKNIQYF.